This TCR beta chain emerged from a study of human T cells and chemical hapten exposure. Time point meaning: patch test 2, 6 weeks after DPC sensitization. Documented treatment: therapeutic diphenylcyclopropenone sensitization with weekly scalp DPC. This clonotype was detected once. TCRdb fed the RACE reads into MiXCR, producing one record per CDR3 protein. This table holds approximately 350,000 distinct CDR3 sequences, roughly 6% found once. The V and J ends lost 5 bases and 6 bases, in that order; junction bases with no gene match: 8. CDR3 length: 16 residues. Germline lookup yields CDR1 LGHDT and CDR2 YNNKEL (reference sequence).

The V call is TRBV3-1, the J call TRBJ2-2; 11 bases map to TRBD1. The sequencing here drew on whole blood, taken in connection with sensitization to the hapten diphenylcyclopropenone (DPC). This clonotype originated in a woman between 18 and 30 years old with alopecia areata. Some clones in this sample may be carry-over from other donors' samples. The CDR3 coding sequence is TGTGCCAGCAGCTTTCCGGGACAGGGGGAAGCCGGGGAGCTGTTTTTT. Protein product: CASSFPGQGEAGELFF.